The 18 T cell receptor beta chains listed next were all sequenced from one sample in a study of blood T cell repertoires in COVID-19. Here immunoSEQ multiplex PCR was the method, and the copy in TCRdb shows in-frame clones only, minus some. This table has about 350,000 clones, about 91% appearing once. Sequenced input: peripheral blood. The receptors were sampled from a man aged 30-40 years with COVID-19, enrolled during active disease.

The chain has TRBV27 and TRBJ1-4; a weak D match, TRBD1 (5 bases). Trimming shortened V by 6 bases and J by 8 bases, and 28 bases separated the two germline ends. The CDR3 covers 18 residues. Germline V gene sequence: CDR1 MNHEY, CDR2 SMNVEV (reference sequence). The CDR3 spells CASRTFKISLGGGEKLFF. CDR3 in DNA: TGTGCCAGCAGGACCTTTAAGATCTCGTTGGGGGGAGGCGAAAAACTGTTTTTT.

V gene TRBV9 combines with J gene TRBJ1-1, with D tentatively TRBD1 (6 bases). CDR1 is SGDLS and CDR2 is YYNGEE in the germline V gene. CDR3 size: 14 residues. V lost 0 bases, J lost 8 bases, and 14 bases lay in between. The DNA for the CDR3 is TGTGCCAGCAGCGTAGCAGGACAGTCCTCCGAAGCTTTCTTT. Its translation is CASSVAGQSSEAFF.

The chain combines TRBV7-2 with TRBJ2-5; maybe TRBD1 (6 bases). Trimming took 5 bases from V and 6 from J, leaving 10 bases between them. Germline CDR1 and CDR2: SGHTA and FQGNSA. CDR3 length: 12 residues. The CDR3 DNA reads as TGTGCCAGCAGCAGGGACACGCAGACCCAGTACTTC. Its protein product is CASSRDTQTQYF. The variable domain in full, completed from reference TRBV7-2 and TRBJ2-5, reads GAGVSQSPSNKVTEKGKDVELRCDPISGHTALYWYRQSLGQGLEFLIYFQGNSAPDKSGLPSDRFSAERTGGSVSTLTIQRTQQEDSAVYLCASSRDTQTQYFGPGTRLLVL.

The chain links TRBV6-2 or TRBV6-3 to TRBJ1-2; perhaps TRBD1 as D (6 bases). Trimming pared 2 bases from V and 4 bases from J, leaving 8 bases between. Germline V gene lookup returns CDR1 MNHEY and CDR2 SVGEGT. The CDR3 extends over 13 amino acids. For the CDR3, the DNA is TGTGCCAGCAGTTACGGGGGCGGCTATGGCTACACCTTC. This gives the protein CASSYGGGYGYTF.

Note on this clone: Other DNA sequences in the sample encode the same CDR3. CDR3 loop: CASSQELAGGPDTQYF. The DNA for the CDR3 is TGTGCCAGCAGCCAAGAGCTAGCGGGAGGGCCGGATACGCAGTATTTT. V is TRBV4-2 and J is TRBJ2-3, with 12 bases lining up with TRBD2. Trimming at V came to 0 bases and at J to 6 bases, leaving 4 bases not matched to a gene. Per the germline V gene, CDR1 is LGHNA and CDR2 is YNFKEQ. The CDR3 runs 16 residues.

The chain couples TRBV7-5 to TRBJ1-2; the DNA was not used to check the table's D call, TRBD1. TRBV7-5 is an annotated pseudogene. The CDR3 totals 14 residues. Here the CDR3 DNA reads TGTGCCAGAAGCCAAGATGGGACAGGATATGGCTACACCTTC. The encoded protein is CARSQDGTGYGYTF.

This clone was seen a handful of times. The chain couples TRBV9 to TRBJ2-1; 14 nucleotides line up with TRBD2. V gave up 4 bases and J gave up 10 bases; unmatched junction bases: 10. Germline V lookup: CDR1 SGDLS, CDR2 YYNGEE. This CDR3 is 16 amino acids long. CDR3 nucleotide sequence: TGTGCCAGCAGCCCGCAGACTAGCGGGGGGGCTGGCGAGCAGTTCTTC. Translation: CASSPQTSGGAGEQFF. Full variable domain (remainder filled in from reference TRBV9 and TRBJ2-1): DSGVTQTPKHLITATGQRVTLRCSPRSGDLSVYWYQQSLDQGLQFLIQYYNGEERAKGNILERFSAQQFPDLHSELNLSSLELGDSALYFCASSPQTSGGAGEQFFGPGTRLTVL.

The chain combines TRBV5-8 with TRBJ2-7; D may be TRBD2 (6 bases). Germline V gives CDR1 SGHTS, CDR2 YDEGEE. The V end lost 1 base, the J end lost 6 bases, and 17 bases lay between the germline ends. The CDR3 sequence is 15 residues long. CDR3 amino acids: CASSLRAGPSGEQYF. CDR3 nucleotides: TGTGCCAGCAGCTTGCGGGCGGGGCCATCGGGCGAGCAGTACTTC. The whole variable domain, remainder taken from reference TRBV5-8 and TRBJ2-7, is EAGVTQSPTHLIKTRGQQATLRCSPISGHTSVYWYQQALGLGLQFLLWYDEGEERNRGNFPPRFSGRQFPNYSSELNVNALELEDSALYLCASSLRAGPSGEQYFGPGTRLTVT.

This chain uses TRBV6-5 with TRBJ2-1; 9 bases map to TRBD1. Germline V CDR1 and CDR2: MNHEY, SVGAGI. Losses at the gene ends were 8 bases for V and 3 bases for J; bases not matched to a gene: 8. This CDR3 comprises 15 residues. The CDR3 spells CASQPTGQGYNEQFF. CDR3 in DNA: TGTGCCAGCCAACCAACGGGACAGGGCTACAATGAGCAGTTCTTC.

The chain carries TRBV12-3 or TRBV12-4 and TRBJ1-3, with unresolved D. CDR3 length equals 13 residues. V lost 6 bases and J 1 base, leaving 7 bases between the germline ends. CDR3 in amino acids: CASSSVSGNTIYF. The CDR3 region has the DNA TGTGCCAGCAGCTCTGTTTCTGGAAACACCATATATTTT.

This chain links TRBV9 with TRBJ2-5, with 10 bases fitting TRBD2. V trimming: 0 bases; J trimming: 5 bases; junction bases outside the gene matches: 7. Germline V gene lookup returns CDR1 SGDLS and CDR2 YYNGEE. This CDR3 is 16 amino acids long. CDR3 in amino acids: CASSVGSGGAGETQYF. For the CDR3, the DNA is TGTGCCAGCAGCGTAGGCAGCGGGGGGGCCGGGGAGACCCAGTACTTC.

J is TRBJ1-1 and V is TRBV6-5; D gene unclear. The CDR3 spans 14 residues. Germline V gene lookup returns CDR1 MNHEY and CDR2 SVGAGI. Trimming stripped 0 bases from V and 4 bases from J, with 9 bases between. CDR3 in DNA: TGTGCCAGCAGTTACTCGGAGGGATCCACTGAAGCTTTCTTT. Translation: CASSYSEGSTEAFF.

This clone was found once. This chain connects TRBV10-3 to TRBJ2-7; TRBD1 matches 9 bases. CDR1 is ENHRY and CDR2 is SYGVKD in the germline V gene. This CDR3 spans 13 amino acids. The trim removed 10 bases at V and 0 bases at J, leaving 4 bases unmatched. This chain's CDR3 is CATRTGDSYEQYF. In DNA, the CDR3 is TGTGCCACCCGGACAGGGGACTCCTACGAGCAGTACTTC.

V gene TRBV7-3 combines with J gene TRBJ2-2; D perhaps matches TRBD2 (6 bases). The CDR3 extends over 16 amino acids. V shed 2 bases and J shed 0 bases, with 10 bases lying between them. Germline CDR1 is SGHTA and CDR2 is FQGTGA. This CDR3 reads CASSLAGPANTGELFF. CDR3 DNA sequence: TGTGCCAGCAGCTTAGCGGGACCGGCGAACACCGGGGAGCTGTTTTTT.

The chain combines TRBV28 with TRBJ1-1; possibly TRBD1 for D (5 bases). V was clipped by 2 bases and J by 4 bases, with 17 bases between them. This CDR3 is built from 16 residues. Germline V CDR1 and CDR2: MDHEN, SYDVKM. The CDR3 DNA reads TGTGCCAGCAGTTTAATCTTGGGGAGGGGTGGCACTGAAGCTTTCTTT. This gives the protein CASSLILGRGGTEAFF. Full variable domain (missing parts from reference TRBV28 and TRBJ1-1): DVKVTQSSRYLVKRTGEKVFLECVQDMDHENMFWYRQDPGLGLRLIYFSYDVKMKEKGDIPEGYSVSREKKERFSLILESASTNQTSMYLCASSLILGRGGTEAFFGQGTRLTVV.

The chain's CDR3 is CASSLLASVYNEQFF. CDR3 in DNA: TGTGCCAGCAGCTTGTTGGCTAGCGTCTACAATGAGCAGTTCTTC. The chain has TRBV5-6 and TRBJ2-1; a weak D match, TRBD2 (6 bases). Germline values: CDR1 SGHDT, CDR2 YYEEEE. V lost 1 base and J lost 3, with 11 bases in between. The CDR3 spans 15 residues.

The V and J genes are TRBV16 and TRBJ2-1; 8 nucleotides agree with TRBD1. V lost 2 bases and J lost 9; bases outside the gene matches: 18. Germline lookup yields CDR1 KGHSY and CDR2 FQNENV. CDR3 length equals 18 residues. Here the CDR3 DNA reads TGTGCCAGCAGCCAACCCAGGACAGGGCAGGTGGGGAATTTTGAGCAGTTCTTC. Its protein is CASSQPRTGQVGNFEQFF.

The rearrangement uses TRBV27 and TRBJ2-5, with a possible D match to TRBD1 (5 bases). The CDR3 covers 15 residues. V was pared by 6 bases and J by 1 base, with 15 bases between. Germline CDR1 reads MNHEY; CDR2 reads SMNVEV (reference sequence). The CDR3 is CASSKNRKSQETQYF. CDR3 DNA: TGTGCCAGCAGCAAAAACAGGAAAAGCCAAGAGACCCAGTACTTC.